Listed below are T cell receptor beta chains from one sample, sequenced in a study of blood T cell repertoires in COVID-19. Sequencing was performed with immunoSEQ multiplex PCR; in TCRdb, only in-frame clones are kept and a portion is missing. The table has about 390,000 clones, roughly 89% seen once; the top ten hold approximately 9.3%. The sequencing input was PBMCs or T cells enriched from blood (not recorded which). The receptors were sampled from a woman aged 45-59 years who had recovered from COVID-19. CDR3s include the opening cysteine and the closing phenylalanine or tryptophan. Each record gives: V gene, clone size, J gene, D gene, CDR3 protein, CDR3 DNA. A D gene is named only where the DNA matches it firmly. Some rows have no size entry. The others give once, few or many, or a class for an expanded clone.

v_call: TRBV28; clone_size: .; j_call: TRBJ2-7; d_call: TRBD2; cdr3_aa: CASRGSGGAGREQYF; cdr3_nt: TGTGCCAGCAGGGGAAGCGGGGGGGCCGGTCGCGAGCAGTACTTC
v_call: TRBV11-2; clone_size: .; j_call: TRBJ1-1; d_call: .; cdr3_aa: CASSLGGGTEMNTEAFF; cdr3_nt: TGTGCCAGCAGCTTAGGCGGGGGAACTGAAATGAACACTGAAGCTTTCTTT
v_call: TRBV4-3; clone_size: .; j_call: TRBJ2-5; d_call: TRBD1; cdr3_aa: CASSHGTGQETQYF; cdr3_nt: TGCGCCAGCAGCCACGGGACAGGGCAAGAGACCCAGTACTTC
v_call: TRBV3-1/TRBV3-2; clone_size: .; j_call: TRBJ1-2; d_call: TRBD1; cdr3_aa: CASSQGTGYGYTF; cdr3_nt: TGTGCCAGCAGCCAAGGGACAGGGTATGGCTACACCTTC
v_call: TRBV11-2; clone_size: .; j_call: TRBJ2-7; d_call: .; cdr3_aa: CASSLSAGFSYEQYF; cdr3_nt: TGTGCCAGCAGCTTATCGGCAGGTTTCTCCTACGAGCAGTACTTC
v_call: TRBV6-5; clone_size: .; j_call: TRBJ1-6; d_call: TRBD1; cdr3_aa: CASSRGTGYFSPLHF; cdr3_nt: TGTGCCAGCAGTCGCGGGACAGGGTATTTTTCACCCCTCCACTTT
v_call: TRBV19; clone_size: once; j_call: TRBJ1-1; d_call: .; cdr3_aa: CASSPGRDGTEAFF; cdr3_nt: TGTGCCAGTTCTCCGGGCAGGGATGGGACTGAAGCTTTCTTT
v_call: TRBV6-5; clone_size: .; j_call: TRBJ1-2; d_call: .; cdr3_aa: CASSSTGTGYTF; cdr3_nt: TGTGCCAGCAGCTCGACCGGGACAGGCTACACCTTC
v_call: TRBV7-2; clone_size: .; j_call: TRBJ1-1; d_call: .; cdr3_aa: CASSLAGGGGGFTEAFF; cdr3_nt: TGTGCCAGCAGCTTAGCGGGGGGTGGCGGAGGGTTCACTGAAGCTTTCTTT
v_call: TRBV2; clone_size: .; j_call: TRBJ1-3; d_call: .; cdr3_aa: CASRGGTQSSGNTIYF; cdr3_nt: TGTGCCAGCAGGGGAGGGACACAAAGCTCTGGAAACACCATATATTTT
v_call: TRBV27; clone_size: once; j_call: TRBJ2-5; d_call: TRBD2; cdr3_aa: CASRSGYQETQYF; cdr3_nt: TGTGCCAGCCGTAGCGGGTACCAAGAGACCCAGTACTTC
v_call: TRBV10-3; clone_size: .; j_call: TRBJ1-6; d_call: .; cdr3_aa: CAISGAGPRVSSPLHF; cdr3_nt: TGTGCCATCAGTGGTGCCGGGCCCAGGGTGAGTTCACCCCTCCACTTT
v_call: TRBV2; clone_size: .; j_call: TRBJ1-6; d_call: .; cdr3_aa: CASISTGGWDSPLHF; cdr3_nt: TGTGCCAGCATTTCGACAGGAGGATGGGATTCACCCCTCCACTTT
v_call: TRBV2; clone_size: .; j_call: TRBJ1-4; d_call: TRBD1; cdr3_aa: CASSQDRVPNPFFF; cdr3_nt: TGTGCCAGCAGCCAGGACAGGGTCCCTAATCCGTTCTTTTTT
v_call: TRBV7-2; clone_size: .; j_call: TRBJ1-2; d_call: TRBD1; cdr3_aa: CASSRSPGTGGSGYTF; cdr3_nt: TGTGCCAGCAGCCGGTCCCCTGGGACAGGGGGGTCTGGCTACACCTTC
v_call: TRBV6-1; clone_size: .; j_call: TRBJ1-5; d_call: .; cdr3_aa: CASSDIFVAEGRPQHF; cdr3_nt: TGTGCCAGCAGTGATATCTTTGTGGCGGAAGGGAGGCCCCAGCATTTT
v_call: TRBV28; clone_size: .; j_call: TRBJ2-1; d_call: .; cdr3_aa: CASSPTGFEQFF; cdr3_nt: TGTGCCAGCAGCCCAACAGGTTTTGAGCAGTTCTTC
v_call: TRBV29-1; clone_size: .; j_call: TRBJ2-1; d_call: TRBD2; cdr3_aa: CSANGGNNYNEQFF; cdr3_nt: TGCAGCGCAAACGGGGGGAACAACTACAATGAGCAGTTCTTC
v_call: TRBV10-3; clone_size: .; j_call: TRBJ2-7; d_call: TRBD1; cdr3_aa: CAISESRQGADEQYF; cdr3_nt: TGTGCCATCAGTGAGTCGAGACAGGGGGCTGACGAGCAGTACTTC
v_call: TRBV18; clone_size: .; j_call: TRBJ1-3; d_call: .; cdr3_aa: CASSPPAASGNTIYF; cdr3_nt: TGTGCCAGCTCACCGCCTGCGGCCTCTGGAAACACCATATATTTT
v_call: TRBV15; clone_size: .; j_call: TRBJ2-3; d_call: .; cdr3_aa: CATSRGERLIASTDTQYF; cdr3_nt: TGTGCCACCAGCAGAGGTGAGAGACTCATTGCCTCCACAGATACGCAGTATTTT
v_call: TRBV7-8; clone_size: .; j_call: TRBJ2-7; d_call: TRBD2; cdr3_aa: CASSTTSGSPYEQYF; cdr3_nt: TGTGCCAGCAGCACGACTAGCGGGTCACCCTACGAGCAGTACTTC
v_call: TRBV2; clone_size: .; j_call: TRBJ2-7; d_call: .; cdr3_aa: CASSEGERDNYEQYF; cdr3_nt: TGTGCCAGCAGTGAAGGCGAGCGGGACAACTACGAGCAGTACTTC
v_call: TRBV4-1; clone_size: .; j_call: TRBJ2-7; d_call: TRBD1; cdr3_aa: CASSQGPGQGVAYEQYF; cdr3_nt: TGCGCCAGCAGCCAAGGGCCCGGACAGGGGGTCGCCTACGAGCAGTACTTC
v_call: TRBV6-2/TRBV6-3; clone_size: .; j_call: TRBJ2-3; d_call: .; cdr3_aa: CASSYGRGPTDTQYF; cdr3_nt: TGTGCCAGCAGTTACGGGCGGGGGCCCACAGATACGCAGTATTTT
v_call: TRBV14; clone_size: .; j_call: TRBJ1-3; d_call: TRBD1; cdr3_aa: CASSQGDRALRVSGNTIYF; cdr3_nt: TGTGCCAGCAGCCAAGGGGACAGGGCCCTCCGCGTCTCTGGAAACACCATATATTTT
v_call: TRBV6-4; clone_size: once; j_call: TRBJ1-1; d_call: .; cdr3_aa: CASRRTVNTEAFF; cdr3_nt: TGTGCCAGCAGACGAACAGTGAACACTGAAGCTTTCTTT
v_call: TRBV20-1; clone_size: .; j_call: TRBJ2-5; d_call: .; cdr3_aa: CSVRDFPMQYF; cdr3_nt: TGCAGTGTTAGGGACTTTCCGATGCAGTACTTC
v_call: TRBV7-2; clone_size: .; j_call: TRBJ1-5; d_call: .; cdr3_aa: CASSPTDLNQPQHF; cdr3_nt: TGTGCCAGCAGCCCGACAGACCTCAATCAGCCCCAGCATTTT
v_call: TRBV7-8; clone_size: .; j_call: TRBJ1-5; d_call: .; cdr3_aa: CASSPGGDHQPQHF; cdr3_nt: TGTGCCAGCAGCCCCGGAGGGGATCATCAGCCCCAGCATTTT
v_call: TRBV2; clone_size: .; j_call: TRBJ2-4; d_call: TRBD1; cdr3_aa: CASRGNKGTDNIQYF; cdr3_nt: TGTGCCAGCAGGGGCAATAAGGGGACAGATAACATTCAGTACTTC
v_call: TRBV10-3; clone_size: .; j_call: TRBJ2-2; d_call: .; cdr3_aa: CATGGLVTGELFF; cdr3_nt: TGTGCCACCGGGGGGCTGGTAACCGGGGAGCTGTTTTTT
v_call: TRBV29-1; clone_size: few; j_call: TRBJ1-4; d_call: .; cdr3_aa: CSVVGGDKANEKLFF; cdr3_nt: TGCAGCGTTGTAGGCGGGGATAAGGCTAATGAAAAACTGTTTTTT
v_call: TRBV10-3; clone_size: few; j_call: TRBJ2-3; d_call: TRBD2; cdr3_aa: CAISEVTSGGAEVLTDTQYF; cdr3_nt: TGTGCCATCAGTGAAGTGACTAGCGGGGGGGCGGAGGTGCTCACAGATACGCAGTATTTT
v_call: TRBV6-1; clone_size: .; j_call: TRBJ1-3; d_call: .; cdr3_aa: CASSEARSSGNTIYF; cdr3_nt: TGTGCCAGCAGTGAAGCCCGGTCTTCCGGAAACACCATATATTTT